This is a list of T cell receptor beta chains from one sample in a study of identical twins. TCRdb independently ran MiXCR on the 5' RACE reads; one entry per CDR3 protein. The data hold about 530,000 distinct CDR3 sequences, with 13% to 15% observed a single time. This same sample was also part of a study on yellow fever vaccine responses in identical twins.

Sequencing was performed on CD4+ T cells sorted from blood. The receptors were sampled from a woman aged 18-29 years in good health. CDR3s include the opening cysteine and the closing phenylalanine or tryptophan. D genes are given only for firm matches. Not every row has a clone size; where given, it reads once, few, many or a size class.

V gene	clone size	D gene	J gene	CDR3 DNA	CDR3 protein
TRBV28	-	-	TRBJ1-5	TGTGCCAGCACCCCAGCTCAGCCCCAGCATTTT	CASTPAQPQHF
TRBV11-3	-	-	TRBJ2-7	TGTGCCAGCAGCTTGGGCGCATTCTACGAGCAGTACTTC	CASSLGAFYEQYF
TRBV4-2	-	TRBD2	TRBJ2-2	TGTGCCAGCAGCCAGCCGCCAGCGGGGGACACCGGGGAGCTGTTTTTT	CASSQPPAGDTGELFF
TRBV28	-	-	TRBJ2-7	TGTGCCAGCAGCCGCCGGAGAGGGGCTACCTACGAGCAGTACTTC	CASSRRRGATYEQYF
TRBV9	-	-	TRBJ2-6	TGTGCCAGCTCTAAGGGGGGCTCCTCTGGGGCCAACGTCCTGACTTTC	CASSKGGSSGANVLTF
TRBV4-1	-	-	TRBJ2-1	TGCGCCAGCAGCCAAGATGAACAGGGCTCCTACAATGAGCAGTTCTTC	CASSQDEQGSYNEQFF
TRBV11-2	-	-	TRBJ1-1	TGTGCCAGCAGTATTGTGTTGAACACTGAAGCTTTCTTT	CASSIVLNTEAFF
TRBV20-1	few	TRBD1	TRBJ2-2	TGCAGTGCTAGAGATCCCCTTGGACAGGGGGCTAACACCGGGGAGCTGTTTTTT	CSARDPLGQGANTGELFF
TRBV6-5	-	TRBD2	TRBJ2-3	TGTGCCAGCAGTTACAGGACTAGCGATAGCACAGATACGCAGTATTTT	CASSYRTSDSTDTQYF
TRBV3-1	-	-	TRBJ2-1	TGTGCCAGCAGCCAATTTCGACGCCGGGATGGTGAGCAGTTCTTC	CASSQFRRRDGEQFF
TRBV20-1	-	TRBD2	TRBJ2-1	TGCAGTGCTAGACCTGGGACTAGCGTTTACAATGAGCAGTTCTTC	CSARPGTSVYNEQFF
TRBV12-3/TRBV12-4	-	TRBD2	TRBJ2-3	TGTGCCAGCAGTTTCGGACCGGGGGGGTCTAGTGAGTATTTT	CASSFGPGGSSEYF
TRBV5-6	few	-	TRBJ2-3	TGTGCCAGCAGCGCCGACTTTTTGCGGGCCACAGATACGCAGTATTTT	CASSADFLRATDTQYF
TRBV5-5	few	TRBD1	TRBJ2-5	TGTGCCAGCAGCCCAATAGGACAGGAAGAAGAGACCCAGTACTTC	CASSPIGQEEETQYF
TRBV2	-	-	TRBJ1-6	TGTGCCAGCAGTGTCCGGACGGAACATAATTCACCCCTCCACTTT	CASSVRTEHNSPLHF
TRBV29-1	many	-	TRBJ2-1	TGCAGCATACCCGAGGGGGCGGGGGGCTCCTACAATGAGCAGTTCTTC	CSIPEGAGGSYNEQFF
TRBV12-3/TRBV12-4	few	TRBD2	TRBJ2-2	TGTGCCAGCAGTTTGACTAGCGGGGGGTCCACCGGGGAGCTGTTTTTT	CASSLTSGGSTGELFF